A selection of T cell receptor beta chains follows, all from one sample in a study of T cell repertoires in cytomegalovirus infection. TCRdb fed the reads into MiXCR, producing one record per CDR3 protein. Of just under 550,000 distinct CDR3 sequences detected, 26% appear once; the ten largest clones hold roughly 13%. The sequencing sample was made of PBMCs. These receptors all stem from a human donor in good health (CMV status not recorded). Some clones in this sample may be carry-over from other donors' samples. Both conserved end residues are part of each CDR3. A D gene is named only where the DNA matches it firmly. Clone size is not always given. Where it is, it says once, few, many or a class for expanded clones.

j_call | v_call | d_call | clone_size | cdr3_aa | cdr3_nt
TRBJ1-2 | TRBV6-6 | TRBD1 | few | CASSYGDRAGDGYTF | TGTGCCAGCAGTTACGGGGACAGGGCGGGCGATGGCTACACCTTC
TRBJ1-2 | TRBV7-2 | TRBD1 | many | CASSTGDRIYGYTF | TGTGCCAGCAGCACAGGGGACCGGATCTATGGCTACACCTTC
TRBJ2-3 | TRBV7-8 | TRBD2 | many | CASSLGAGVVTDTQYF | TGTGCCAGCAGCTTAGGCGCGGGAGTGGTCACAGATACGCAGTATTTT
TRBJ2-3 | TRBV11-2 | TRBD2 | . | CASSSPFLRTSGRENTQYF | TGTGCCAGCAGCTCCCCCTTCTTAAGGACTAGCGGGAGGGAGAATACGCAGTATTTT
TRBJ2-5 | TRBV2 | . | . | CASRLTVTQETQYF | TGTGCCAGTCGCCTGACAGTTACCCAAGAGACCCAGTACTTC
TRBJ1-5 | TRBV19 | . | . | CASSNLDLGNQPQHF | TGTGCCAGTAGTAATTTGGACCTTGGCAATCAGCCCCAGCATTTT
TRBJ2-6 | TRBV6-5 | . | many | CASSYGFSGANVLTF | TGTGCCAGCAGTTACGGTTTCTCTGGGGCCAACGTCCTGACTTTC
TRBJ2-1 | TRBV4-1 | TRBD2 | few | CASSQDLAGLYNEQFF | TGCGCCAGCAGCCAAGATTTGGCGGGACTATACAATGAGCAGTTCTTC
TRBJ2-3 | TRBV7-6 | . | . | CASSLGGGSRDTQYF | TGTGCCAGCAGCTTAGGTGGTGGCTCGAGGGATACGCAGTATTTT
TRBJ1-1 | TRBV12-3/TRBV12-4 | . | many | CASSLKRNTEAFF | TGTGCCAGCAGCTTAAAGCGGAACACTGAAGCTTTCTTT
TRBJ2-1 | TRBV6-1 | TRBD2 | few | CASSGRLAGSVDEQFF | TGTGCCAGCAGCGGACGACTAGCGGGAAGTGTCGATGAGCAGTTCTTC
TRBJ2-2 | TRBV2 | . | few | CASSAQRDGPGELFF | TGTGCCAGCAGTGCCCAGCGAGACGGGCCCGGGGAGCTGTTTTTT
TRBJ1-1 | TRBV11-2 | . | many | CASSLGGRLKSEAFF | TGTGCCAGCAGCTTAGGAGGCAGGCTAAAGTCTGAAGCTTTCTTT
TRBJ2-2 | TRBV18 | . | . | CASSPPAGTGELFF | TGTGCCAGCTCACCACCGGCAGGGACCGGGGAGCTGTTTTTT
TRBJ2-1 | TRBV5-6 | . | . | CASSLTGTGNEQFF | TGTGCCAGCAGCTTGACCGGGACGGGCAATGAGCAGTTCTTC
TRBJ1-4 | TRBV7-8 | . | few | CASSLVGGSTNEKLFF | TGTGCCAGCAGCTTAGTGGGGGGGAGTACTAATGAAAAACTGTTTTTT
TRBJ1-1 | TRBV5-1 | . | few | CASSLKPGGTEAFF | TGCGCCAGCAGCTTGAAGCCCGGGGGCACTGAAGCTTTCTTT
TRBJ2-1 | TRBV28 | . | . | CASSVSGPLYNEQFF | TGTGCCAGCAGTGTTAGCGGCCCCCTCTACAATGAGCAGTTCTTC
TRBJ2-6 | TRBV6-1 | TRBD1 | many | CASSPGTGTFSGANVLTF | TGTGCCAGCAGTCCCGGGACAGGGACTTTCTCTGGGGCCAACGTCCTGACTTTC
TRBJ2-7 | TRBV13 | TRBD2 | . | CASRRRLAGFYEQYF | TGTGCCAGCAGACGTAGACTAGCGGGGTTCTACGAGCAGTACTTC
TRBJ1-5 | TRBV19 | . | . | CASSSGVSWPQHF | TGTGCCAGTAGTTCGGGGGTCAGCTGGCCCCAGCATTTT
TRBJ2-1 | TRBV11-2 | . | many | CASSTRQGWSGGYNEQFF | TGTGCCAGCAGCACACGACAGGGTTGGAGCGGAGGGTACAATGAGCAGTTCTTC
TRBJ1-2 | TRBV12-3/TRBV12-4 | . | . | CASSQGLGYTF | TGTGCCAGCAGTCAGGGTTTGGGCTACACCTTC
TRBJ2-1 | TRBV7-8 | TRBD1 | many | CASSFGTGANEQFF | TGTGCCAGCAGCTTTGGGACAGGGGCCAATGAGCAGTTCTTC
TRBJ2-2 | TRBV29-1 | TRBD2 | . | CSVEIGGDTGELIF | TGCAGCGTTGAAATCGGGGGGGACACCGGGGAGCTGATTTTT
TRBJ1-1 | TRBV30 | . | . | CAWTRVGTTEAFF | TGTGCCTGGACTAGGGTTGGGACCACTGAAGCTTTCTTT
TRBJ1-1 | TRBV12-3/TRBV12-4 | . | . | CASSARANTEAFF | TGTGCCAGCAGTGCCAGGGCTAACACTGAAGCTTTCTTT
TRBJ2-4 | TRBV7-9 | . | few | CASSLGSAVAKNIQYF | TGTGCCAGCAGCTTAGGATCGGCGGTAGCCAAAAACATTCAGTACTTC
TRBJ2-7 | TRBV6-2/TRBV6-3 | TRBD2 | many | CASNPSGSYEQYF | TGTGCCAGCAACCCTAGCGGGAGCTACGAGCAGTACTTC
TRBJ2-3 | TRBV12-3/TRBV12-4 | TRBD2 | many | CASSPSPGLAGSTDTQYF | TGTGCCAGCAGCCCCTCACCGGGACTAGCGGGTAGCACAGATACGCAGTATTTT
TRBJ2-7 | TRBV28 | . | . | CASSFDARGLADEQYF | TGTGCCAGCAGTTTCGACGCTCGGGGGCTAGCGGATGAGCAGTACTTC
TRBJ2-5 | TRBV28 | . | . | CASSSPGLTQYQETQYF | TGTGCCAGCAGCTCCCCGGGGTTGACTCAGTACCAAGAGACCCAGTACTTC
TRBJ2-7 | TRBV7-2 | TRBD2 | many | CASSLVPGLAYEQYF | TGTGCCAGCAGCTTAGTTCCAGGACTAGCGTACGAGCAGTACTTC
TRBJ2-1 | TRBV6-1 | . | . | CASSERVPQFF | TGTGCCAGCAGTGAACGGGTCCCGCAGTTCTTC
TRBJ1-1 | TRBV6-2/TRBV6-3 | . | . | CAVGGNTEAFF | TGTGCCGTCGGCGGGAACACTGAAGCTTTCTTT
TRBJ1-1 | TRBV4-1 | . | many | CASQGGLGTEAFF | TGCGCCAGCCAAGGGGGACTCGGGACTGAAGCTTTCTTT
TRBJ2-3 | TRBV28 | . | . | CASSSPGAPSPGLQYF | TGTGCCAGCAGTTCCCCGGGGGCGCCCAGCCCGGGTCTCCAGTATTTT
TRBJ2-1 | TRBV29-1 | TRBD2 | . | CSVSSGSPREQFF | TGCAGCGTTTCTAGCGGATCCCCTCGGGAGCAGTTCTTC
TRBJ2-3 | TRBV4-3 | TRBD2 | . | CASSQWASGSTDTQYF | TGCGCCAGCAGCCAATGGGCTAGCGGCAGCACAGATACGCAGTATTTT
TRBJ2-2 | TRBV12-3/TRBV12-4 | . | few | CASSSPDQGSGELFF | TGTGCCAGCAGTTCGCCGGACCAGGGTTCCGGGGAGCTGTTTTTT
TRBJ1-2 | TRBV18 | . | . | CASSPPSVSFFGYTF | TGTGCCAGCTCACCACCCTCAGTGTCCTTTTTCGGGTACACCTTC
TRBJ2-1 | TRBV10-3 | . | . | CAISKTPGSRGYNEQFF | TGTGCCATCAGCAAAACCCCCGGGAGTCGCGGCTACAATGAGCAGTTCTTC
TRBJ2-2 | TRBV12-3/TRBV12-4 | . | . | CASSGYTRPGELFF | TGTGCCAGCAGTGGGTATACCAGACCCGGGGAGCTGTTTTTT
TRBJ2-1 | TRBV29-1 | TRBD2 | once | CSVAAGGPSDEQFF | TGCAGCGTTGCTGCGGGAGGGCCATCGGATGAGCAGTTCTTC
TRBJ1-5 | TRBV4-1 | . | . | CASSQDGQGHQPQHF | TGCGCCAGCAGCCAAGATGGCCAGGGCCATCAGCCCCAGCATTTT
TRBJ1-5 | TRBV12-3/TRBV12-4 | . | . | CASSLSGDSNQPQHF | TGTGCCAGCAGTTTATCCGGCGATAGCAATCAGCCCCAGCATTTT
TRBJ1-2 | TRBV19 | TRBD1 | few | CASIGQGGPLGYTF | TGTGCCAGCATCGGACAGGGGGGTCCCTTGGGCTACACCTTC
TRBJ1-1 | TRBV7-2 | TRBD1 | many | CASSSTGVTEAFF | TGTGCCAGCAGCTCGACAGGGGTAACTGAAGCTTTCTTT
TRBJ2-1 | TRBV7-2 | TRBD2 | many | CASSLVLTSARSSYNEQFF | TGTGCCAGCAGCTTAGTACTAACTAGCGCCCGGAGCTCCTACAATGAGCAGTTCTTC
TRBJ1-5 | TRBV6-2/TRBV6-3 | . | . | CASSRNSGFNSNQPQHF | TGTGCCAGCAGCCGAAATTCGGGGTTTAATAGCAATCAGCCCCAGCATTTT
TRBJ2-5 | TRBV10-3 | TRBD2 | . | CAISESRAGGKQETQYF | TGTGCCATCAGTGAGTCGAGGGCGGGGGGAAAACAAGAGACCCAGTACTTC
TRBJ1-2 | TRBV3-1 | . | . | CASSQEPFGVAGYTF | TGTGCCAGCAGCCAAGAACCCTTTGGGGTGGCTGGCTACACCTTC
TRBJ2-1 | TRBV19 | . | . | CASIFRTVYSYNEQFF | TGTGCCAGTATCTTCAGGACAGTTTATTCCTACAATGAGCAGTTCTTC
TRBJ2-2 | TRBV28 | . | . | CASSLGRGLFF | TGTGCCAGCAGTCTAGGAAGGGGGCTGTTTTTT